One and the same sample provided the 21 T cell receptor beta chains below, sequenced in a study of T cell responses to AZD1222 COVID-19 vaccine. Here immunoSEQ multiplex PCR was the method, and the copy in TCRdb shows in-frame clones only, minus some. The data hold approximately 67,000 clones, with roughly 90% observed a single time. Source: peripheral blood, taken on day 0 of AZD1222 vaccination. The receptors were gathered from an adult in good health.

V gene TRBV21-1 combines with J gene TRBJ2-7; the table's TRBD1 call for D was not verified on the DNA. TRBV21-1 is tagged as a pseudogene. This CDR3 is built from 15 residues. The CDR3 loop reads CASSKSGGPSYEQYF. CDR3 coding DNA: TGTGCCAGCAGCAAGTCAGGGGGCCCCTCCTACGAGCAGTACTTC.

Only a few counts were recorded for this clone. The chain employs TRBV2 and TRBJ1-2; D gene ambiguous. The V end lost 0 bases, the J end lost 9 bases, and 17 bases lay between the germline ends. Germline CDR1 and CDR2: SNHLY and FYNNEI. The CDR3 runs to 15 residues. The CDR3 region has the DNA TGTGCCAGCAGTGAAGCGCTTCAGGCAGGCCCTAGCTACACCTTC. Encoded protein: CASSEALQAGPSYTF. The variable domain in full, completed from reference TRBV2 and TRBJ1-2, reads EPEVTQTPSHQVTQMGQEVILRCVPISNHLYFYWYRQILGQKVEFLVSFYNNEISEKSEIFDDQFSVERPDGSNFTLKIRSTKLEDSAMYFCASSEALQAGPSYTFGSGTRLTVV.

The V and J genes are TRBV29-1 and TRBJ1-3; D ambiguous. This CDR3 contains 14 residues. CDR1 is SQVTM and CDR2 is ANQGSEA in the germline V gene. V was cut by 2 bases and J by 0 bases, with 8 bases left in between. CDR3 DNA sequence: TGCAGCGTTGAAACAGTCTCCTCTGGAAACACCATATATTTT. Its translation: CSVETVSSGNTIYF.

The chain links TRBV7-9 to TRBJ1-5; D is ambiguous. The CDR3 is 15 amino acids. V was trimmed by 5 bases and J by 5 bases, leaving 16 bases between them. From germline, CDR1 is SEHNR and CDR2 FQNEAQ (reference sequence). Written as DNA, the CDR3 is TGTGCCAGCAGCCGAGGGCTATTTGGGTATCAGCCCCAGCATTTT. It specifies CASSRGLFGYQPQHF. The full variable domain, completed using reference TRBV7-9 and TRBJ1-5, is DTGVSQNPRHKITKRGQNVTFRCDPISEHNRLYWYRQTLGQGPEFLTYFQNEAQLEKSRLLSDRFSAERPKGSFSTLEIQRTEQGDSAMYLCASSRGLFGYQPQHFGDGTRLSIL.

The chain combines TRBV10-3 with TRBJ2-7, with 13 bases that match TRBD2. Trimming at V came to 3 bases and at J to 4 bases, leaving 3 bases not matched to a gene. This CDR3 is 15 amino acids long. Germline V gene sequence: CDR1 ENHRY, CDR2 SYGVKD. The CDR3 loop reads CAISDGLAGAYEQYF. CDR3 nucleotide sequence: TGTGCCATCAGTGACGGACTAGCGGGAGCTTACGAGCAGTACTTC.

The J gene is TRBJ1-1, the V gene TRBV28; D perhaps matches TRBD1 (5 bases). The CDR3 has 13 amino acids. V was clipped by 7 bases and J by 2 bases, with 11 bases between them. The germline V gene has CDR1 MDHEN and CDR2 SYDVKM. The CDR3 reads CASTDDRNTEAFF. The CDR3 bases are TGTGCCAGCACCGACGACAGAAACACTGAAGCTTTCTTT. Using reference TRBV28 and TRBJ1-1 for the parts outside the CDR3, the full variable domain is DVKVTQSSRYLVKRTGEKVFLECVQDMDHENMFWYRQDPGLGLRLIYFSYDVKMKEKGDIPEGYSVSREKKERFSLILESASTNQTSMYLCASTDDRNTEAFFGQGTRLTVV.

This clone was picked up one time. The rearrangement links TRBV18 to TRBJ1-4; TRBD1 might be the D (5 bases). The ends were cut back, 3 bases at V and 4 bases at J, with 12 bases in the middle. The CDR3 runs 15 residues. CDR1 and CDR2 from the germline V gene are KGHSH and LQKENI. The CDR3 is CASSPRGTGNEKLFF. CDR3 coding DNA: TGTGCCAGCTCACCTCGGGGGACGGGTAATGAAAAACTGTTTTTT.

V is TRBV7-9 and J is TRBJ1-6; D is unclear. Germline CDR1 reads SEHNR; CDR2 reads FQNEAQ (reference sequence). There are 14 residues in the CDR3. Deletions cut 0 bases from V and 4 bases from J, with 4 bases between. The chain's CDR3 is CASSLAGYNSPLHF. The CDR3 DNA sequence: TGTGCCAGCAGCTTAGCGGGATATAATTCACCCCTCCACTTT.

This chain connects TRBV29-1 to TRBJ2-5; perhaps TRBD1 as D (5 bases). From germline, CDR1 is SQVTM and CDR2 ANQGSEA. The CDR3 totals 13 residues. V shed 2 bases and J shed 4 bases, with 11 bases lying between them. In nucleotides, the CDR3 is TGCAGCGTTGAAAAGACAGCGAGAGAGACCCAGTACTTC. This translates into CSVEKTARETQYF. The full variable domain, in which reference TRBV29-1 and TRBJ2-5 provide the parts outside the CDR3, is SAVISQKPSRDICQRGTSLTIQCQVDSQVTMMFWYRQQPGQSLTLIATANQGSEATYESGFVIDKFPISRPNLTFSTLTVSNMSPEDSSIYLCSVEKTARETQYFGPGTRLLVL.

Here the CDR3 DNA reads TGTGCCAGCAGCACTCCGAGCACAGATACGCAGTATTTT. Translation gives CASSTPSTDTQYF. V is TRBV7-8 and J is TRBJ2-3, with D unclear. The CDR3 is 13 residues long. Germline values: CDR1 SGHVS, CDR2 FQNEAQ. V lost 5 bases and J 0 bases, leaving 6 bases between the germline ends.

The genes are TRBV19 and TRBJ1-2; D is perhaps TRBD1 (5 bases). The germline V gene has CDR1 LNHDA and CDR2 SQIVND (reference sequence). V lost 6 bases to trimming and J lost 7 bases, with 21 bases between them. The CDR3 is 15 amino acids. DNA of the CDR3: TGTGCCAGTAGCCCCCCGGGGGGGTTGCTATTTGGCTACACCTTC. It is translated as CASSPPGGLLFGYTF.

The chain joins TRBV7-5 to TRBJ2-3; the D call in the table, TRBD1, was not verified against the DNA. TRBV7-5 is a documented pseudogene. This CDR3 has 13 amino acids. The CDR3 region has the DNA TGTGTCAGAAGCTTAGTAGGGGCAGATACGCAGTATTTT. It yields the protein CVRSLVGADTQYF.

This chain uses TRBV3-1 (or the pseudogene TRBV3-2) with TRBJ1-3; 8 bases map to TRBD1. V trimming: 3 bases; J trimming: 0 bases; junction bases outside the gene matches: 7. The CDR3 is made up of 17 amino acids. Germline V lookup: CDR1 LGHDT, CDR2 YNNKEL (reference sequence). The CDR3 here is CASSHEDRANSGNTIYF. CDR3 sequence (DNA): TGTGCCAGCAGCCATGAGGACAGGGCTAACTCTGGAAACACCATATATTTT.

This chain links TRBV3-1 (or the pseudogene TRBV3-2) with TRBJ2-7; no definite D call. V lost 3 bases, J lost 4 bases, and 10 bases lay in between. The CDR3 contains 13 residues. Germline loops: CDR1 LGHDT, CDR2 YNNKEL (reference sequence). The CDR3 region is CASSQDQSYEQYF. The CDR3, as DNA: TGTGCCAGCAGCCAGGATCAGAGTTACGAGCAGTACTTC.

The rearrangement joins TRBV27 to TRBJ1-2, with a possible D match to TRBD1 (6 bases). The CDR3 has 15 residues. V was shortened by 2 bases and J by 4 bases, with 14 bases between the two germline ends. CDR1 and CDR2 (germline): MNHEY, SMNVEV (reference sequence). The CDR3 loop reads CASSLGGGLVYGYTF. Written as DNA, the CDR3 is TGTGCCAGCAGTTTAGGGGGGGGCTTAGTCTATGGCTACACCTTC.

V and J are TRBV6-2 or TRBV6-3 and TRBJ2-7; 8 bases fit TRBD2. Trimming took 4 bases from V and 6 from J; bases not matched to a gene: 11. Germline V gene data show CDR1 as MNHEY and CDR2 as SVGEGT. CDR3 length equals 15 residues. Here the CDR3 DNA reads TGTGCCAGCAGTTTCGGAGCGGGAGCCGGGTCCGAGCAGTACTTC. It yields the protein CASSFGAGAGSEQYF.

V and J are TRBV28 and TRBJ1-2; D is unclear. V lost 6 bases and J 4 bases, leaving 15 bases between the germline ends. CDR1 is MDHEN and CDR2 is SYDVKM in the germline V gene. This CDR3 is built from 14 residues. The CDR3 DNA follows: TGTGCCAGCAGGCCGTTGACCGATCTCTATGGCTACACCTTC. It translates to CASRPLTDLYGYTF.

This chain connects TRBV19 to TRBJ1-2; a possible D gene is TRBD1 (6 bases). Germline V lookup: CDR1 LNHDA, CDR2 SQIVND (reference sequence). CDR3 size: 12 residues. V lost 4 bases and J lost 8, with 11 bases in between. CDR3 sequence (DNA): TGTGCCAGTAGTACCGGGACAATGGGCTACACCTTC. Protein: CASSTGTMGYTF.

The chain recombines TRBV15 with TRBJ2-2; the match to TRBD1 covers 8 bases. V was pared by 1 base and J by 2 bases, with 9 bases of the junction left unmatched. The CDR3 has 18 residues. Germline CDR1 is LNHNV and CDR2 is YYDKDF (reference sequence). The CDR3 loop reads CATSRGALTGANTGELFF. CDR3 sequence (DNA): TGTGCCACCAGCAGAGGTGCCTTGACAGGGGCAAACACCGGGGAGCTGTTTTTT.

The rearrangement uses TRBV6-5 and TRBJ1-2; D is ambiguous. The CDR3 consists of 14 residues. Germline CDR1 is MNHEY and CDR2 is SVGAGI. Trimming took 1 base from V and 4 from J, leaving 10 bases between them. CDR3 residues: CASSYFEGSYGYTF. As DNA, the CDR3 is TGTGCCAGCAGTTACTTCGAGGGTAGCTATGGCTACACCTTC.

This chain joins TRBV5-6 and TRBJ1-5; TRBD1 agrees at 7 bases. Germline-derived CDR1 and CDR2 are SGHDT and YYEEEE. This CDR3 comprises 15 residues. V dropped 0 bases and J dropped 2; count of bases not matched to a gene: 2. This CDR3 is CASSLGDRGNQPQHF. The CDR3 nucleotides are TGTGCCAGCAGCTTGGGAGACAGGGGCAATCAGCCCCAGCATTTT.